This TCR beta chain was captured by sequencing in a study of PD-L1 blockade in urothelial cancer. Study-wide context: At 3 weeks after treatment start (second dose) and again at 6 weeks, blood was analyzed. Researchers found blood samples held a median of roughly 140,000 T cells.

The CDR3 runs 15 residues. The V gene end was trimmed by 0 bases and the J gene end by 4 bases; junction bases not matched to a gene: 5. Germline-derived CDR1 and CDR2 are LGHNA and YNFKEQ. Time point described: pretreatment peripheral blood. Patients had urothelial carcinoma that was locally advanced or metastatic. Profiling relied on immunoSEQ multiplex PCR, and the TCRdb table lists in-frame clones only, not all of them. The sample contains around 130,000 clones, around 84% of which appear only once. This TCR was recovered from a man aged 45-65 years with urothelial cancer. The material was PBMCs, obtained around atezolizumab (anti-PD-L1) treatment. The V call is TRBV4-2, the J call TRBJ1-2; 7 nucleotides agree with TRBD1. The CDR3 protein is CASSQEGGQAYGYTF. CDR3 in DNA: TGTGCCAGCAGCCAAGAGGGCGGACAGGCCTATGGCTACACCTTC.